The 16 T cell receptor beta chains presented below share a single source sample, sequenced in a study of tumor-infiltrating lymphocytes in localized non-small cell lung cancer. Clones were sequenced by immunoSEQ multiplex PCR, and TCRdb holds only the in-frame ones, with some missing. The data show about 6,400 clones, less than 75% seen once. Sequenced material: uninvolved lung tissue not adjacent to the tumor. The receptors derive from a human donor with non-small cell lung cancer.

This clone was detected only a few times. The CDR3 sequence is CASSLRALSLETQYF. DNA for the CDR3: TGTGCCAGCAGCTTAAGGGCCCTCTCCCTGGAGACCCAGTACTTC. This chain links TRBV7-9 with TRBJ2-5; D is uncertain. Trimming shortened V by 2 bases and J by 5 bases, and 15 bases separated the two germline ends. There are 15 residues in the CDR3. In germline, CDR1 is SEHNR, CDR2 FQNEAQ (reference sequence).

In this sample, this clone turned up a few times. The chain is built from TRBV27 and TRBJ2-1, with 10 bases matching TRBD2. The germline V gene has CDR1 MNHEY and CDR2 SMNVEV (reference sequence). This CDR3 region has 19 residues. The junction had 16 bases not matched to a gene; V was cut back by 1 base and J by 7 bases. CDR3 bases: TGTGCCAGCAGTTTATTTGGGGGACACGGTAGCGGGAGGAGGAATGAGCAGTTCTTC. This translates into CASSLFGGHGSGRRNEQFF.

This chain connects TRBV28 to TRBJ2-1; D assignment may be TRBD1 or TRBD2 (6 bases each). The CDR3 is 14 residues long. CDR1 and CDR2 from the germline V gene are MDHEN and SYDVKM. The germline V and J ends were trimmed by 8 bases and 4 bases, with 15 bases remaining between them. The CDR3 region is CASRGRGRYNEQFF. The CDR3 DNA is TGTGCCAGCCGGGGAAGGGGGAGGTACAATGAGCAGTTCTTC.

The chain combines TRBV6-5 with TRBJ2-7, with D unresolved. The CDR3 spans 14 residues. Germline values: CDR1 MNHEY, CDR2 SVGAGI. Trimming shortened V by 6 bases and J by 0 bases, and 12 bases separated the two germline ends. CDR3 sequence (DNA): TGTGCCAGCAGGTCCGGCCTAAGCTCCTACGAGCAGTACTTC. It encodes CASRSGLSSYEQYF.

Here the CDR3 reads CANHGTSGRASLSEQYF. In DNA form, the CDR3 reads TGTGCCAACCACGGGACTAGCGGGAGGGCCTCTCTATCCGAGCAGTACTTC. The rearrangement links TRBV11-3 to TRBJ2-7; 16 bases fit TRBD2. The germline V gene encodes CDR1 SGHNT and CDR2 YENEEA. This CDR3 is built from 17 residues. With V trimmed by 10 bases and J by 6 bases, 15 bases remained unmatched.

This chain links TRBV2 with TRBJ2-7; 14 bases fit TRBD2. CDR3 length equals 13 residues. Germline V gene data show CDR1 as SNHLY and CDR2 as FYNNEI. Unmatched junction bases numbered 6, after V lost 11 bases and J lost 6 bases. The CDR3 spells CACRLAGGPEQYF. CDR3 sequence (DNA): TGTGCCTGTCGACTAGCGGGGGGGCCCGAGCAGTACTTC.

The V gene is TRBV6-5, the J gene TRBJ1-1, with D hard to call. This CDR3 is built from 15 residues. Germline V gene sequence: CDR1 MNHEY, CDR2 SVGAGI. V was pared by 5 bases and J by 0 bases, with 13 bases between. The CDR3 loop is CASSALATLNTEAFF. The CDR3 DNA reads as TGTGCCAGCAGTGCCCTTGCCACCTTGAACACTGAAGCTTTCTTT.

The chain couples TRBV19 to TRBJ1-2; the D gene is possibly TRBD1 (5 bases). The V end was cut by 7 bases, the J end by 9 bases, with 18 bases between. The CDR3 spans 13 residues. Germline V gives CDR1 LNHDA, CDR2 SQIVND (reference sequence). The CDR3 is CASTLGEAQSYTF. The CDR3 nucleotides are TGTGCCAGTACCCTAGGGGAGGCACAGAGCTACACCTTC.

CDR3 region: CASSHRTGANVLTF. The CDR3 DNA sequence: TGCGCCAGCAGCCACAGGACTGGGGCCAACGTCCTGACTTTC. This sequence joins TRBV10-2 and TRBJ2-6; maybe TRBD1 (5 bases). The germline gives CDR1 WSHSY, CDR2 SAAADI. CDR3 length equals 14 residues. Trimming took 6 bases from V and 2 from J, leaving 8 bases between them.

Here the CDR3 DNA reads TGTGCCAGCAGGGACCCAGCGAACACCGGGGAGCTGTTTTTT. Translated: CASRDPANTGELFF. This chain connects TRBV2 to TRBJ2-2; D not certain. The length of the CDR3 is 14 residues. Per germline, CDR1 SNHLY and CDR2 FYNNEI. V shed 6 bases and J shed 0 bases, with 8 bases lying between them.

The gene calls are TRBV29-1 and TRBJ1-6; tentatively, D is TRBD1 (6 bases). The V gene's germline CDR1 is SQVTM and CDR2 ANQGSEA. The CDR3 covers 13 residues. V was shortened by 7 bases and J by 9 bases, with 16 bases between the two germline ends. CDR3 protein: CSAGQSLGSPLHF. In nucleotides, the CDR3 is TGCAGCGCCGGACAGTCTCTGGGTTCACCCCTCCACTTT. Full variable domain (missing parts from reference TRBV29-1 and TRBJ1-6): SAVISQKPSRDICQRGTSLTIQCQVDSQVTMMFWYRQQPGQSLTLIATANQGSEATYESGFVIDKFPISRPNLTFSTLTVSNMSPEDSSIYLCSAGQSLGSPLHFGNGTRLTVT.

The J gene is TRBJ2-5, the V gene TRBV6-1; 11 nucleotides align to TRBD2. Germline CDR1 reads MNHNS; CDR2 reads SASEGT. CDR3 size: 15 residues. The V segment lost 7 bases and the J segment 5 bases; nucleotides outside the gene matches: 9. The CDR3 DNA reads TGTGCCAGCAACTCCCCGACTAGCGGGGTGGAGACCCAGTACTTC. This gives the protein CASNSPTSGVETQYF.

The gene calls are TRBV7-9 and TRBJ2-5, with TRBD1 as a possible D gene (5 bases). V dropped 0 bases and J dropped 4 bases, with 15 bases sitting between them. The germline CDR1 and CDR2 sequences are SEHNR and FQNEAQ (reference sequence). This CDR3 spans 16 amino acids. The CDR3 is CASSLAGSGIPETQYF. The DNA of the CDR3 is TGTGCCAGCAGCTTAGCAGGTTCAGGGATACCAGAGACCCAGTACTTC.

This chain uses TRBV23-1 with TRBJ2-7, with 7 bases identical to TRBD1. TRBV23-1 belongs to the ORF category, with a function that is uncertain. J was trimmed by 2 bases and V by 2 bases; bases with no gene match: 6. The CDR3 is 15 residues long. CDR3: CASSQRGTVPYEQYF. The CDR3 region has the DNA TGCGCCAGCAGTCAAAGGGGGACAGTTCCCTACGAGCAGTACTTC.

This sequence joins TRBV6-6 and TRBJ2-7; TRBD1 agrees at 8 bases. Germline assignment: CDR1 MNHNY and CDR2 SVGAGI (reference sequence). J lost 6 bases, V lost 6 bases, and 13 bases had no gene match. The CDR3 loop spans 15 amino acids. The CDR3 sequence is CASRDLRTGRSEQYF. In nucleotides, the CDR3 is TGTGCCAGCAGGGACCTTCGGACAGGGCGCTCCGAGCAGTACTTC.

The V call is TRBV10-1, the J call TRBJ2-1; 7 nucleotides match TRBD1. Trimming cost V 3 bases and J 9 bases; bases outside gene matches: 5. CDR3 size: 13 residues. Germline CDR1 reads WNHNN; CDR2 reads SYGVQD (reference sequence). CDR3 DNA: TGCGCCAGCAGTGAAGGGGGCGAAGGTGAGCAGTTCTTC. Protein sequence: CASSEGGEGEQFF.